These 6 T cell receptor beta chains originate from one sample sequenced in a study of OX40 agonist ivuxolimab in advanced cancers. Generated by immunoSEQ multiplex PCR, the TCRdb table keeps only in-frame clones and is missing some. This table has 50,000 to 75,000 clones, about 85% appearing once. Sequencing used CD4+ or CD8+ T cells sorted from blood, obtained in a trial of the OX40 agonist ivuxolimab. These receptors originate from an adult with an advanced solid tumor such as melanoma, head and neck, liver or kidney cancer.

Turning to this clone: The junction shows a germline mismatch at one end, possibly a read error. The CDR3 bases are TGCGCCAGCAGTGGACTAGCGGGCGCCCCTCTATTC. Protein product: CASSGLAGAPLF. This chain uses TRBV23-1 with TRBJ2-4; 11 bases are shared with TRBD2. TRBV23-1 is assigned to the ORF class and has an uncertain function. The CDR3 extends over 12 amino acids.

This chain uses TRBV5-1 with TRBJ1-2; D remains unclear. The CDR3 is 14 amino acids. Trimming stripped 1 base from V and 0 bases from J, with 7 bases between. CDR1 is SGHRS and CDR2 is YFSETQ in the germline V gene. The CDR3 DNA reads TGCGCCAGCAGCTTGACGGAAACTAACTATGGCTACACCTTC. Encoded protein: CASSLTETNYGYTF. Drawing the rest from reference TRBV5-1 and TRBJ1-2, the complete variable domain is KAGVTQTPRYLIKTRGQQVTLSCSPISGHRSVSWYQQTPGQGLQFLFEYFSETQRNKGNFPGRFSGRQFSNSRSEMNVSTLELGDSALYLCASSLTETNYGYTFGSGTRLTVV.

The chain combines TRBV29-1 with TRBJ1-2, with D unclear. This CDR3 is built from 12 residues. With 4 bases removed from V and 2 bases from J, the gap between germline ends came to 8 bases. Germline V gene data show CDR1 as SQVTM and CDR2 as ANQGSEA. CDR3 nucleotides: TGCAGCGTTGGAGCAGGCAACTATGGCTACACCTTC. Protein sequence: CSVGAGNYGYTF. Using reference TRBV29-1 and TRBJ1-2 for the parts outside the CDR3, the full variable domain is SAVISQKPSRDICQRGTSLTIQCQVDSQVTMMFWYRQQPGQSLTLIATANQGSEATYESGFVIDKFPISRPNLTFSTLTVSNMSPEDSSIYLCSVGAGNYGYTFGSGTRLTVV.

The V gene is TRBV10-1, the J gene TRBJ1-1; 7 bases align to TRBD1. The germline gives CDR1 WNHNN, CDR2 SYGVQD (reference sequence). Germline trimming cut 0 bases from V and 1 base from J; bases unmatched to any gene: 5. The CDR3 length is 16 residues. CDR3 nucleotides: TGCGCCAGCAGTGAGTCCGCGACAGGGAGGAACACTGAAGCTTTCTTT. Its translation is CASSESATGRNTEAFF.

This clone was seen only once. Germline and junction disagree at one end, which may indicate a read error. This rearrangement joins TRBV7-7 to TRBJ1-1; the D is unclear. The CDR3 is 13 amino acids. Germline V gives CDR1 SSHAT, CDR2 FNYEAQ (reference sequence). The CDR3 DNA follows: TGTGCTAGCAGCCCGGACCTGAACACTGAAGCTTTCTTT. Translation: CASSPDLNTEAFF.

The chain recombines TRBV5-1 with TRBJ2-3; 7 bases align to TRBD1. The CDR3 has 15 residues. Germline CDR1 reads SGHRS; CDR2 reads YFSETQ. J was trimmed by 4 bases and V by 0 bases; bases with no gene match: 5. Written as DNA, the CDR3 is TGCGCCAGCAGCTTGGAGGGGGCGCGTTCAGATACGCAGTATTTT. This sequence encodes CASSLEGARSDTQYF.